Sequencing of this T cell receptor beta chain was carried out in a study of tumor-infiltrating lymphocytes in primary liver carcinoma. It was unsorted whole blood that yielded blood RNA, and germline DNA was also extracted. Donors were untreated and chronically infected with HBV. Starting from approximately 470 ng of total RNA, TCR beta cDNA was produced with a primer in the constant region. Slightly modified ARM-PCR, run as three nested multiplex PCR rounds, produced the TCR beta libraries. It was with TRBV1-TRBV30 forward primers and a C-beta reverse primer that the first two PCR rounds were run, at roughly 10 cycles each. Each CDR3 protein gets one entry after TCRdb re-called the multiplex PCR reads with MiXCR. The sample has about 180,000 distinct CDR3 sequences; about 55% are singletons. Between the trimmed V and J ends, which lost 4 bases and 4 bases, there was a span of 19 bases. Germline loops: CDR1 MNHEY, CDR2 SVGAGI. The CDR3 is made up of 16 amino acids.

The sequencing sample was made of peripheral blood. The source is a man aged 35 to 55 with primary liver carcinoma and hepatitis B virus infection. The chain carries TRBV6-5 and TRBJ2-5; TRBD1 might be the D (7 bases). The CDR3 region is CASSSRMEGAGETQYF. Here the CDR3 DNA reads TGTGCCAGCAGTTCCCGTATGGAGGGGGCCGGAGAGACCCAGTACTTC.